This TCR beta chain came from a study of human T cells and chemical hapten exposure. In the authors' workflow: Counting gave a median of around 90,000 TCRs per sample, with values ranging from roughly 20,000 to 700,000. TCRdb passed the RACE reads through MiXCR, listing each CDR3 protein once. TCRdb, not the authors, supplied the V and J calls. This table holds 75,000 to 100,000 distinct CDR3 sequences, approximately 10% found once. This clonotype came up many times. Its target is unknown. Time point in this sample: healthy volunteer bleed at 2 weeks. Unfractionated whole blood yielded the extracted total RNA. Germline values: CDR1 SGHKS, CDR2 YYEKEE (reference sequence). V lost 0 bases and J 6 bases, leaving 8 bases between the germline ends. CDR3 length: 13 residues. Study results and caveats: TCRs above 1 in 1000 frequency stayed constant with DPC sensitization.

The V and J genes are TRBV5-5 and TRBJ2-3; D not resolved. This TCR derives from a female donor in good health. Some clones in this sample may be carry-over from other donors' samples. Sequencing input: whole blood. CDR3 loop: CASSLGARDTQYF. In nucleotides, the CDR3 is TGTGCCAGCAGCTTGGGGGCGCGCGATACGCAGTATTTT.